The sequence of this TCR beta chain was determined in a study of shared clonotypes between healthy human individuals. V was clipped by 4 bases and J by 5 bases; unmatched bases: 12. The CDR3 consists of 16 residues. Germline assignment: CDR1 SGHRS and CDR2 YFSETQ. CD8 cells regarded as naive lacked CD45RO, were positively chosen for CCR7, and omitted terminally differentiated effector memory CD45RA+ cells. At the deep level, the assay was run. Each cell subset's genomic DNA was divided evenly among several immunoSEQ plates. In the sorted-subset replicate PCRs, around 0.2 ug DNA, roughly 30,000 T cell genomes, was used. Authors' processing steps: Junction-only immunoSEQ sequences carried no quality scores, so filtering differed. TCRdb's copy holds only in-frame clones and misses some; the assay was immunoSEQ multiplex PCR. The D gene and trimming were derived from the DNA, and the V and J assignments and clone size from that table. Of about 2 million clones detected, approximately 94% appear once; the ten largest clones hold roughly 1.2%.

The V call is TRBV5-1, the J call TRBJ2-5; TRBD2 agrees at 9 bases. This receptor was taken from a man aged 18-30 years in good health. Sequencing was performed on naive CD8+ T cells sorted from blood. CDR3 protein: CASSPPGLASRETQYF. The CDR3 DNA is TGCGCCAGCAGCCCCCCGGGACTAGCCAGCAGGGAGACCCAGTACTTC.